One TCR beta chain is described in this entry. Its recognized antigen is unknown. No base quality values were provided; no much bigger clone lies one nucleotide off. The donors belonged to the validation cohort of about 120 subjects, which was separate from the approximately 700-subject first cohort. The data stem from a study of cytomegalovirus exposure and HLA in healthy donors (dated by TCRdb to between 2016 and 2019). Describing the broader study: A later analysis indicated that the 100 to 150 validation repertoires were generated on the platform also employed for the approximately 670 repertoires of the first cohort. To predict cytomegalovirus infection status, the study combined high-throughput TCR immunosequencing, statistical association of individual TCRs with disease status, and machine learning. Along with the approximately 700-subject first cohort, a separate validation cohort of 120 different subjects was used. The study aimed to test whether cataloging public T cell receptors could reveal signatures of past pathogen exposure.

Study-level results and caveats: In a later analysis, TCRs clustered in the first cohort were found to also tend to co-occur in the 110 or so validation repertoires, with around 94% of cluster scores above 0. The study listed 150 to 200 TCR beta chains as associated with cytomegalovirus. The validation cohort had no HLA typing available for a later analysis, so co-occurrence within that cohort was assessed over all 130 or so repertoires. In vitro tests confirmed that a few of the cytomegalovirus-associated TCR beta chains recognize cytomegalovirus antigens. While some public TCRs were present in many individuals, most TCR sequences turned up only very rarely across donors. In both the original and validation cohorts, the classifier was reported to diagnose cytomegalovirus status with high specificity and sensitivity. The authors suggested that the approach could potentially be generalized to other disease states and immunological phenotypes.

The CDR3 starts with the cysteine, ends with the phenylalanine, and has 13 residues. Solely the CDR3 DNA is kept, with 39 bases framed from the first base. The germline V gene encodes CDR1 LNHDA and CDR2 SQIVND (reference sequence). V and J are trimmed by 7 bases and 11 bases, and the gene matches miss 8 bases of the junction. Libraries came from the immunoSEQ multiplex PCR assay. The paper's processing steps were these. A statistical classification framework was built to diagnose cytomegalovirus status from the catalog of TCR beta chain sequences. The clones in this table, taken by TCRdb from immuneACCESS, are in-frame only. Not every clone is retained; where verified, under half of the shortfall comes from an unresolved V gene, and the cause of the rest is unknown. Clone size and the V and J calls come from that table; the DNA yielded D and trimming. Counted in this sample were fewer than 120,000 clones; about 92% of them appeared once. The ten top clones hold under 2% of the sample.

This clonotype was sampled from a woman between 18 and 29 years old in good health and CMV-seronegative. Sequencing was performed on PBMCs. This chain joins TRBV19 to TRBJ2-1; 10 bases in between match TRBD2. The CDR3 has the sequence CASMPSGGAKQFF. The DNA sequence is TGTGCCAGTATGCCTAGCGGGGGCGCTAAGCAGTTCTTC.